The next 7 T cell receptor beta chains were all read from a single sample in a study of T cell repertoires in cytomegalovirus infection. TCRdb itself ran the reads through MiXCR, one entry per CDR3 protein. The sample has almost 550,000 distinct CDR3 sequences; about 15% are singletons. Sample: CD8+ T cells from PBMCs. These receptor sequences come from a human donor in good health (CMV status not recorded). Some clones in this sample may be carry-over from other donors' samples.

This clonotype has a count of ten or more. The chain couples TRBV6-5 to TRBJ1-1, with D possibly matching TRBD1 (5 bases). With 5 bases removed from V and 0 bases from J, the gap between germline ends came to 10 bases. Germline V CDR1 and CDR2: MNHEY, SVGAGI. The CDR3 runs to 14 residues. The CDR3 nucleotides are TGTGCCAGCAGTGCAGGGAGGCTGAACACTGAAGCTTTCTTT. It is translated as CASSAGRLNTEAFF.

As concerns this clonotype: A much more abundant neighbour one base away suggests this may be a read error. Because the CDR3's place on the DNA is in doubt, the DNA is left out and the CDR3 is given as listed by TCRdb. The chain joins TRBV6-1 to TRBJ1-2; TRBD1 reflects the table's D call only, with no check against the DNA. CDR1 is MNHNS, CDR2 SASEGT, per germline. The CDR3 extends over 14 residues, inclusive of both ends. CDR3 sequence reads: CATTRNQGYYCYTF.

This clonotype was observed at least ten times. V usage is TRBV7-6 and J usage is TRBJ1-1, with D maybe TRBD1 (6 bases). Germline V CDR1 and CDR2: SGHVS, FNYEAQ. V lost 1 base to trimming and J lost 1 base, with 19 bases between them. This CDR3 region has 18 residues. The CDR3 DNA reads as TGTGCCAGCAGCTTAGTTGGGGGTTCAGGGGACGAGAACACTGAAGCTTTCTTT. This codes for CASSLVGGSGDENTEAFF.

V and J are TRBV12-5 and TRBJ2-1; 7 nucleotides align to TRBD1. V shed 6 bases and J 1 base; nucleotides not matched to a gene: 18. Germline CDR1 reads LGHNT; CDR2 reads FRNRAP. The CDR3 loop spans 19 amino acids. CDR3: CASGLKWDSGHESYNEQFF. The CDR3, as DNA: TGTGCTAGTGGCCTAAAGTGGGACAGTGGGCATGAGTCCTACAATGAGCAGTTCTTC.

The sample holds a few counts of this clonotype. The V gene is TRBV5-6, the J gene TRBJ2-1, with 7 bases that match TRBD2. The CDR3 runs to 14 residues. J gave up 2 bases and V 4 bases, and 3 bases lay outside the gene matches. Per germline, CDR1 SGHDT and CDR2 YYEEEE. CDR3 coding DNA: TGTGCCAGCAGCCCCGGGACTACCTACAATGAGCAGTTCTTC. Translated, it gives CASSPGTTYNEQFF.

The CDR3 sequence: CASSKQTGYDQPQHF. CDR3 DNA sequence: TGTGCCAGCTCAAAACAGACAGGGTATGATCAGCCCCAGCATTTT. This chain uses TRBV18 with TRBJ1-5; 7 bases are a match to TRBD1. This CDR3 spans 15 amino acids. Germline V lookup: CDR1 KGHSH, CDR2 LQKENI. V shed 5 bases and J 5 bases; nucleotides not matched to a gene: 9. Full variable domain (rest looked up from reference TRBV18 and TRBJ1-5): NAGVMQNPRHLVRRRGQEARLRCSPMKGHSHVYWYRQLPEEGLKFMVYLQKENIIDESGMPKERFSAEFPKEGPSILRIQQVVRGDSAAYFCASSKQTGYDQPQHFGDGTRLSIL.

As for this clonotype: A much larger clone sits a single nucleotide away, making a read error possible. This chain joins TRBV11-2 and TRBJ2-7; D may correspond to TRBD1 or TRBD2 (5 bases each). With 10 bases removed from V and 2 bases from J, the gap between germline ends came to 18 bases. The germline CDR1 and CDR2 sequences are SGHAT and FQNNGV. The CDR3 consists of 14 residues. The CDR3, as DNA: TGTGCCAACAGTCCAAACCGGGACCCCTACGAGCAGTACTTC. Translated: CANSPNRDPYEQYF.